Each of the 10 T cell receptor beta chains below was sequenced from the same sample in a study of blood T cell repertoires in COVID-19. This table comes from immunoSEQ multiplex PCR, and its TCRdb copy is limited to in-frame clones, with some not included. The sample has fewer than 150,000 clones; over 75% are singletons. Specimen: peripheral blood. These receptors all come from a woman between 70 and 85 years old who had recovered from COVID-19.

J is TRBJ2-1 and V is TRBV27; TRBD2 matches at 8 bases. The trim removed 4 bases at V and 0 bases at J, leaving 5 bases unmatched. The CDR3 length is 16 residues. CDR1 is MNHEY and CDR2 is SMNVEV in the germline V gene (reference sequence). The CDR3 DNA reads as TGTGCCAGCAGTTGGAGCACTAGCGGCTCCTACAATGAGCAGTTCTTC. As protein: CASSWSTSGSYNEQFF.

The CDR3 protein is CASSLGRGYGYEQYF. The CDR3 DNA is TGTGCCAGCAGTTTGGGCAGGGGGTATGGGTACGAGCAGTACTTC. V is TRBV28 and J is TRBJ2-7; 7 bases map to TRBD1. J was trimmed by 4 bases and V by 3 bases; bases with no gene match: 9. From germline, CDR1 is MDHEN and CDR2 SYDVKM. The CDR3 is made up of 15 amino acids.

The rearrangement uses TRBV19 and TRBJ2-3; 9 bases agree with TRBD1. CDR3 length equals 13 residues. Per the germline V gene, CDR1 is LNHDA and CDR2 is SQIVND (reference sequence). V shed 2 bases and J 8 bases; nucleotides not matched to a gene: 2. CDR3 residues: CASSIKGQGTQYF. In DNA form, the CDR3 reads TGTGCCAGTAGTATAAAGGGACAGGGTACGCAGTATTTT.

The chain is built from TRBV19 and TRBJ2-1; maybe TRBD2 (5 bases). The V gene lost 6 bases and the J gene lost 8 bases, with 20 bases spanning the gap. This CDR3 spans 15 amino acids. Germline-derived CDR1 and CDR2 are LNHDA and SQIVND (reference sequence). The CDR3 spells CASSSTRESRHEQFF. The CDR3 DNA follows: TGTGCCAGTAGCTCAACGAGGGAGTCCCGCCATGAGCAGTTCTTC.

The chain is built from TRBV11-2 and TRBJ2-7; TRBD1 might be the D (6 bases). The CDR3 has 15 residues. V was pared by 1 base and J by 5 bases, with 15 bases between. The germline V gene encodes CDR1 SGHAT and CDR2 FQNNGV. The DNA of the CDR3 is TGTGCCAGCAGCTTAGCCCTCGCAGGGGTCCACGAGCAGTACTTC. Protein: CASSLALAGVHEQYF. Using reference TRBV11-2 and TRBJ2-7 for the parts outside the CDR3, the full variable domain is EAGVAQSPRYKIIEKRQSVAFWCNPISGHATLYWYQQILGQGPKLLIQFQNNGVVDDSQLPKDRFSAERLKGVDSTLKIQPAKLEDSAVYLCASSLALAGVHEQYFGPGTRLTVT.

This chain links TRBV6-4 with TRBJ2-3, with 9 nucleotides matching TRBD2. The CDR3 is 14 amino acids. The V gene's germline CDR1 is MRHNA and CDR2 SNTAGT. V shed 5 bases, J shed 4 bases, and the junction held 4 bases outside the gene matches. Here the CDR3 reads CASSRAGGSDTQYF. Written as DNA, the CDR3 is TGTGCCAGCAGTCGGGCGGGAGGGTCAGATACGCAGTATTTT.

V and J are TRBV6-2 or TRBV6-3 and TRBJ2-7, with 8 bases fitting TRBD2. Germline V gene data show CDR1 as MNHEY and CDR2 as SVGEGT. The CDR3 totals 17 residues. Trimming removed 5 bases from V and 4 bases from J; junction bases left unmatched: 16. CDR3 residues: CASSQHVPRGGYYEQYF. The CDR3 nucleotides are TGTGCCAGCAGTCAACACGTGCCCCGGGGGGGGTATTACGAGCAGTACTTC.

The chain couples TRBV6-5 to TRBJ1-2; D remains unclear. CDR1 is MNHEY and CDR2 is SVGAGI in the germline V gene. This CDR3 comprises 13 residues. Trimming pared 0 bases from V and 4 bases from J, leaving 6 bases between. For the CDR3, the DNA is TGTGCCAGCAGTTACTCGAGCCTCTATGGCTACACCTTC. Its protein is CASSYSSLYGYTF.

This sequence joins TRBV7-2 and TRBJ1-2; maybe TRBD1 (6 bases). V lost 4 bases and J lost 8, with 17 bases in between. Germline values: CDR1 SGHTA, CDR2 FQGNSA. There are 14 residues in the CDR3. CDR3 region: CASSSNSDRQGYTF. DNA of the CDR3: TGTGCCAGCAGCTCGAATTCAGACAGGCAGGGCTACACCTTC.

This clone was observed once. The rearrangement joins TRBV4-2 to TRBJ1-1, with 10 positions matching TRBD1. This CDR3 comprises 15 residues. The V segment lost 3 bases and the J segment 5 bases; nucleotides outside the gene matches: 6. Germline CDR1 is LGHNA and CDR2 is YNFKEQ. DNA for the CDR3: TGTGCCAGCAGCCAGGCGACAGGGGGCCGGACTGAAGCTTTCTTT. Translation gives CASSQATGGRTEAFF.